The 32 T cell receptor beta chains presented below share a single source sample, sequenced in a study of vaccination effects on CD4 cells after COVID-19. Antigen-specific CD4+ T cells were expanded (with viral peptide pools) by the ViraFEST assay ahead of sequencing. Culture proceeded for approximately 9 days, and CD4+ T cells were then isolated. A positive SARS-CoV-2 PCR test fell between March and December 2020. These receptors' antigens are unknown. Profiling relied on immunoSEQ multiplex PCR, and the TCRdb table lists in-frame clones only, not all of them. There are 20,000 to 30,000 clones in the sample; 69% occur only once, and roughly 18% lies in the top ten. The material sequenced was CD4+ T cells from PBMCs cultured with SARS-CoV-2 spike peptides, taken before COVID-19 vaccination. The receptors stem from a human donor who had a prior SARS-CoV-2 infection.

Here the CDR3 DNA reads TGTGCCAGCAGCAAACCCCGGGACCCCGTTTTATCCTACGAGCAGTACTTC. Its translation: CASSKPRDPVLSYEQYF. The V and J genes are TRBV21-1 and TRBJ2-7. TRBV21-1 constitutes a pseudogene. CDR3 size: 17 residues.

The chain has TRBV7-2 and TRBJ1-3, with D tentatively TRBD1 (6 bases). The germline V and J ends were trimmed by 1 base and 1 base, with 14 bases remaining between them. The CDR3 loop spans 17 amino acids. Germline V gene sequence: CDR1 SGHTA, CDR2 FQGNSA. Here the CDR3 DNA reads TGTGCCAGCAGCTTAGAAAGGGGGGCGGGGTCTGGAAACACCATATATTTT. Its translation is CASSLERGAGSGNTIYF.

This clone was seen repeatedly, ten times or more. The chain uses TRBV7-9 and TRBJ1-4; 9 bases match TRBD1. The J segment lost 6 bases and the V segment lost 1 base, leaving 6 bases of the junction unmatched. CDR1 SEHNR and CDR2 FQNEAQ come from the germline V gene (reference sequence). The CDR3 contains 16 residues. The CDR3 loop reads CASSLGRGQGDEKLFF. CDR3 coding DNA: TGTGCCAGCAGCTTAGGGAGGGGACAGGGTGATGAAAAACTGTTTTTT.

This clone turned up a few times. The DNA of the CDR3 is TGTGCCAGCAGCTTACGGTTGGGGGGGCCTCAAGAGACCCAGTACTTC. Translating it yields CASSLRLGGPQETQYF. This chain links TRBV7-9 with TRBJ2-5; tentatively, D is TRBD2 (7 bases). Germline V CDR1 and CDR2: SEHNR, FQNEAQ (reference sequence). The CDR3 is 16 amino acids. V lost 2 bases to trimming and J lost 2 bases, with 15 bases between them. The full variable domain, completed using reference TRBV7-9 and TRBJ2-5, is DTGVSQNPRHKITKRGQNVTFRCDPISEHNRLYWYRQTLGQGPEFLTYFQNEAQLEKSRLLSDRFSAERPKGSFSTLEIQRTEQGDSAMYLCASSLRLGGPQETQYFGPGTRLLVL.

The chain links TRBV2 to TRBJ2-5; the D gene is possibly TRBD2 (6 bases). Looked up from germline, CDR1 is SNHLY and CDR2 is FYNNEI. The CDR3 is 15 residues long. Between the trimmed V and J ends, which lost 0 bases and 1 base, there was a span of 9 bases. The CDR3 region is CASSEAAGLQETQYF. The CDR3 DNA reads as TGTGCCAGCAGTGAAGCTGCGGGACTCCAAGAGACCCAGTACTTC.

V gene TRBV9 combines with J gene TRBJ1-2; a possible D gene is TRBD1 (6 bases). The germline V gene encodes CDR1 SGDLS and CDR2 YYNGEE. This CDR3 spans 13 amino acids. Trimming shortened V by 5 bases and J by 2 bases, and 10 bases separated the two germline ends. This CDR3 reads CASRSDRNYGYTF. The DNA for the CDR3 is TGTGCCAGCAGATCGGACAGAAACTATGGCTACACCTTC.

The sample holds a few counts of this clone. V is TRBV2 and J is TRBJ2-3; the D is unclear. V lost 5 bases, J lost 2 bases, and 8 bases lay in between. The CDR3 runs 13 residues. The germline gives CDR1 SNHLY, CDR2 FYNNEI. CDR3 nucleotide sequence: TGTGCCAGCAGTCCCCCCTTCACAGATACGCAGTATTTT. Its translation: CASSPPFTDTQYF.

This sequence joins TRBV9 and TRBJ2-1; D remains ambiguous. The V gene lost 4 bases and the J gene lost 2 bases, with 13 bases spanning the gap. The CDR3 loop spans 15 amino acids. CDR1 is SGDLS, CDR2 YYNGEE, per germline. The CDR3 sequence is CASSYMDATYNEQFF. The CDR3 coding sequence is TGTGCCAGCAGCTATATGGACGCGACCTACAATGAGCAGTTCTTC.

The chain carries TRBV11-2 and TRBJ2-2; D is unresolved. This CDR3 comprises 15 residues. V was shortened by 6 bases and J by 4 bases, with 15 bases between the two germline ends. Germline CDR1 reads SGHAT; CDR2 reads FQNNGV. CDR3 residues: CASSWAARGTGELFF. The CDR3, as DNA: TGTGCCAGCAGTTGGGCAGCTCGAGGCACCGGGGAGCTGTTTTTT.

The CDR3 protein is CASSQEGWQGTAGELFF. The CDR3 DNA follows: TGTGCCAGCAGCCAAGAAGGATGGCAGGGTACGGCCGGGGAGCTGTTTTTT. The chain carries TRBV4-2 and TRBJ2-2, with D tentatively TRBD1 (5 bases). Germline values: CDR1 LGHNA, CDR2 YNFKEQ. The V gene lost 0 bases and the J gene lost 6 bases, with 17 bases spanning the gap. CDR3 length: 17 amino acids.

The chain employs TRBV7-2 and TRBJ2-3; D possibly matches TRBD1 or TRBD2 (6 bases each). CDR3 size: 15 residues. Trimming left V 1 base short and J 5 bases short, with 13 bases between. The germline CDR1 and CDR2 sequences are SGHTA and FQGNSA. Here the CDR3 DNA reads TGTGCCAGCAGCTTAGGGGGGGCCTTGGGAGATACGCAGTATTTT. As protein: CASSLGGALGDTQYF.

The chain combines TRBV15 with TRBJ1-4; D unclear. Per germline, CDR1 LNHNV and CDR2 YYDKDF (reference sequence). V lost 0 bases, J lost 1 base, and 9 bases lay in between. CDR3 length equals 16 residues. This CDR3 reads CATSRDHSGTNEKLFF. The CDR3 bases are TGTGCCACCAGCAGAGATCACTCAGGAACTAATGAAAAACTGTTTTTT.

The chain uses TRBV12-3 or TRBV12-4 and TRBJ2-1; D gene ambiguous. V shed 7 bases and J shed 3 bases, with 10 bases lying between them. This CDR3 region has 13 residues. Written as DNA, the CDR3 is TGTGCCAGCATAAAGACCAACTACAATGAGCAGTTCTTC. Its protein product is CASIKTNYNEQFF.

The V gene is TRBV7-2, the J gene TRBJ2-7; 7 bases are a match to TRBD1. Unmatched junction bases numbered 6, after V lost 6 bases and J lost 4 bases. Germline loops: CDR1 SGHTA, CDR2 FQGNSA. There are 13 residues in the CDR3. The CDR3 spells CASSMTGLYEQYF. The CDR3 nucleotides read TGTGCCAGCAGTATGACAGGGTTATACGAGCAGTACTTC.

This clone occurred a few times. The chain links TRBV6-5 to TRBJ1-1; a weak D match, TRBD1 (6 bases). The ends were cut back, 4 bases at V and 1 base at J, with 10 bases in the middle. Germline CDR1 reads MNHEY; CDR2 reads SVGAGI. This CDR3 has 14 residues. DNA of the CDR3: TGTGCCAGCAGTTCAATCAGGGGGAACACTGAAGCTTTCTTT. It translates to CASSSIRGNTEAFF.

The gene calls are TRBV18 and TRBJ1-2; tentative D call: TRBD1 (6 bases). Germline V lookup: CDR1 KGHSH, CDR2 LQKENI. Trimming took off 3 bases at V and 4 bases at J, with 12 bases between the two ends. The CDR3 is made up of 14 amino acids. CDR3 coding DNA: TGTGCCAGCTCACCGGGCAGGGGCAGCTATGGCTACACCTTC. This encodes CASSPGRGSYGYTF.

The chain is built from TRBV5-4 and TRBJ2-3; D not resolved. Trimming left V 4 bases short and J 2 bases short, with 11 bases between. CDR1 is SGHNT, CDR2 YYREEE, per germline (reference sequence). This CDR3 region has 14 residues. The CDR3 DNA follows: TGTGCCAGCAGCCAAGACCCCGCCACAGATACGCAGTATTTT. Protein: CASSQDPATDTQYF.

The chain carries TRBV18 and TRBJ2-7; D possibly corresponds to TRBD2 (5 bases). CDR1 and CDR2 from the germline V gene are KGHSH and LQKENI. V lost 5 bases and J lost 1, with 9 bases in between. This CDR3 is built from 13 residues. CDR3 in DNA: TGTGCCAGCTCAACGGGGTCGTCCTACGAGCAGTACTTC. Amino acid sequence: CASSTGSSYEQYF.

This clone has only one observation. V is TRBV4-2 and J is TRBJ1-1; weak D call: TRBD1 (5 bases). The germline V and J ends were trimmed by 0 bases and 1 base, with 21 bases remaining between them. Germline V gene data show CDR1 as LGHNA and CDR2 as YNFKEQ. CDR3 size: 19 residues. Here the CDR3 DNA reads TGTGCCAGCAGCCAAGAACCCCTGATATTGTTTGGGGGGAACACTGAAGCTTTCTTT. This translates into CASSQEPLILFGGNTEAFF.

The chain carries TRBV11-2 and TRBJ2-1, with D possibly being TRBD1 or TRBD2 (5 bases each). Germline values: CDR1 SGHAT, CDR2 FQNNGV. The CDR3 spans 15 residues. Trimming left V 3 bases short and J 0 bases short, with 9 bases between. CDR3 in DNA: TGTGCCAGCAGCTTGTGGGGGAGCTCCTACAATGAGCAGTTCTTC. Its translation is CASSLWGSSYNEQFF.

The chain recombines TRBV5-8 with TRBJ2-3; D call uncertain. Trimming cost V 4 bases and J 9 bases, with 12 bases left between them. The CDR3 is 12 amino acids. The germline CDR1 and CDR2 sequences are SGHTS and YDEGEE. This chain's CDR3 is CASSPTSSTQYF. In DNA, the CDR3 is TGTGCCAGCAGCCCCACTTCATCCACGCAGTATTTT.

The V gene is TRBV5-6, the J gene TRBJ1-3; 10 nucleotides align to TRBD1. CDR1 SGHDT and CDR2 YYEEEE come from the germline V gene. Trimming cost V 0 bases and J 4 bases; bases outside gene matches: 4. The CDR3 is made up of 16 amino acids. CDR3 loop: CASSLGQGARGNTIYF. In DNA form, the CDR3 reads TGTGCCAGCAGCTTGGGACAGGGGGCGCGGGGAAACACCATATATTTT. The complete variable domain, with remaining parts taken from reference TRBV5-6 and TRBJ1-3, reads DAGVTQSPTHLIKTRGQQVTLRCSPKSGHDTVSWYQQALGQGPQFIFQYYEEEERQRGNFPDRFSGHQFPNYSSELNVNALLLGDSALYLCASSLGQGARGNTIYFGEGSWLTVV.

This rearrangement joins TRBV19 to TRBJ1-4; 11 nucleotides agree with TRBD1. V dropped 3 bases and J dropped 8; count of bases not matched to a gene: 8. Germline V gene lookup returns CDR1 LNHDA and CDR2 SQIVND (reference sequence). This CDR3 region has 16 residues. CDR3 protein: CASSIGLGQGGEKLFF. The CDR3 DNA reads as TGTGCCAGTAGTATCGGCCTGGGACAGGGGGGCGAAAAACTGTTTTTT.

There are a few counts of this clone. The genes are TRBV7-2 and TRBJ2-7; unclear D gene. V lost 2 bases and J 3 bases, leaving 2 bases between the germline ends. Germline lookup yields CDR1 SGHTA and CDR2 FQGNSA. The CDR3 loop spans 11 amino acids. The CDR3 reads CASSLNYEQYF. Here the CDR3 DNA reads TGTGCCAGCAGCTTAAACTACGAGCAGTACTTC.

The chain recombines TRBV7-9 with TRBJ1-1; D not resolved. Germline CDR1 and CDR2: SEHNR and FQNEAQ (reference sequence). CDR3 length: 13 residues. Trimming shortened V by 5 bases and J by 0 bases, and 7 bases separated the two germline ends. This CDR3 is CASSGFMNTEAFF. The CDR3 nucleotides read TGTGCCAGCAGCGGCTTTATGAACACTGAAGCTTTCTTT.

This clone was recorded a few times. This chain uses TRBV28 with TRBJ1-1; maybe TRBD1 (5 bases). CDR1 MDHEN and CDR2 SYDVKM come from the germline V gene. The CDR3 consists of 16 residues. V shed 6 bases and J shed 4 bases, with 21 bases lying between them. In DNA form, the CDR3 reads TGTGCCAGCAGGGGGGGTGTTCGACGTCTTTCCACTGAAGCTTTCTTT. It translates to CASRGGVRRLSTEAFF. Using reference TRBV28 and TRBJ1-1 for the parts outside the CDR3, the full variable domain is DVKVTQSSRYLVKRTGEKVFLECVQDMDHENMFWYRQDPGLGLRLIYFSYDVKMKEKGDIPEGYSVSREKKERFSLILESASTNQTSMYLCASRGGVRRLSTEAFFGQGTRLTVV.

Only a few counts were recorded for this clone. The V and J genes are TRBV10-3 and TRBJ1-1; 7 nucleotides line up with TRBD1. J gave up 2 bases and V 0 bases, and 0 bases lay outside the gene matches. CDR3 length: 14 residues. Germline loops: CDR1 ENHRY, CDR2 SYGVKD. The CDR3 is CAISESGGNTEAFF. As DNA, the CDR3 is TGTGCCATCAGTGAGTCAGGGGGCAACACTGAAGCTTTCTTT.

J is TRBJ1-2 and V is TRBV30; 7 nucleotides agree with TRBD1. Germline V gene lookup returns CDR1 GTSNPN and CDR2 SVGIG (reference sequence). CDR3 length: 12 residues. V trimming: 4 bases; J trimming: 7 bases; junction bases outside the gene matches: 6. CDR3 sequence (DNA): TGTGCCTGGACCAAGTGGACAGGTGGCTACACCTTC. Its protein is CAWTKWTGGYTF.

The J gene is TRBJ2-5, the V gene TRBV5-4, with TRBD2 matching over 9 bases. CDR1 is SGHNT, CDR2 YYREEE, per germline (reference sequence). J was trimmed by 3 bases and V by 4 bases; bases with no gene match: 7. This CDR3 contains 15 residues. The CDR3 reads CASSRGGLAEETQYF. The CDR3 bases are TGTGCCAGCAGCCGCGGGGGACTAGCAGAAGAGACCCAGTACTTC.

This chain connects TRBV4-2 to TRBJ2-5; a possible D gene is TRBD2 (6 bases). This CDR3 spans 17 amino acids. Germline V CDR1 and CDR2: LGHNA, YNFKEQ. V lost 0 bases and J 5 bases, leaving 19 bases between the germline ends. CDR3 loop: CASSQDWAGRGGETQYF. The CDR3 coding sequence is TGTGCCAGCAGCCAAGATTGGGCCGGGCGGGGCGGGGAGACCCAGTACTTC.

The rearrangement uses TRBV10-3 and TRBJ2-7; D might be TRBD1 or TRBD2, each matching 5 bases. The CDR3 length is 15 residues. Trimming took 10 bases from V and 5 from J, leaving 24 bases between them. Germline CDR1 reads ENHRY; CDR2 reads SYGVKD. The CDR3 here is CATDDPGRGFDEQYF. In DNA form, the CDR3 reads TGTGCCACGGATGACCCAGGGCGCGGGTTCGACGAGCAGTACTTC.

The chain links TRBV4-1 to TRBJ1-2; TRBD1 matches 9 bases. J gave up 4 bases and V 6 bases, and 15 bases lay outside the gene matches. CDR1 is MGHRA and CDR2 is YSYEKL in the germline V gene. The CDR3 sequence is 17 residues long. For the CDR3, the DNA is TGCGCCAGCAGTCCCGTTTCCGGGACAGGGCTTTTCTATGGCTACACCTTC. Protein: CASSPVSGTGLFYGYTF.